The clone carrying this TCR beta chain has more than one count but fewer than ten. The target antigen is unknown. Unique molecular identifiers were built into the TCR beta cDNA libraries. The yield from roughly 1 to 10 million T cells was 500,000 or so cDNA molecules in total. MiXCR was run by TCRdb on the PCR reads, yielding one entry per CDR3 protein. Of more than 450,000 distinct CDR3 sequences in the sample, 30% to 40% are singletons; the top ten hold 4.5% to 7.5%. Germline CDR1 is SGHRS and CDR2 is YFSETQ. J was trimmed by 12 bases and V by 0 bases; bases with no gene match: 3. The CDR3 spans 14 residues. The data were taken from a study of post-analysis software for immune sequencing data. General study findings and limits: A handful of TRBV segments appeared more often in patients than in controls, and TRBV5-6, TRBV5-1 and TRBV20-1 were among these. Same-batch preparations were strongly co-clustered by F measure. In multiple sclerosis, normalized Chao1 diversity was significantly below that of controls.

The chain couples TRBV5-1 to TRBJ1-6, with 10 bases identical to TRBD1. What was sequenced was blood. The receptor's source is a girl aged 2-17 years with multiple sclerosis. The CDR3 region is CASSLGQGAGPLHF. Here the CDR3 DNA reads TGCGCCAGCAGCTTGGGACAGGGGGCAGGACCCCTCCACTTT. The whole variable domain, remainder taken from reference TRBV5-1 and TRBJ1-6, is KAGVTQTPRYLIKTRGQQVTLSCSPISGHRSVSWYQQTPGQGLQFLFEYFSETQRNKGNFPGRFSGRQFSNSRSEMNVSTLELGDSALYLCASSLGQGAGPLHFGNGTRLTVT.